The 19 T cell receptor beta chains below all came from one sample that was sequenced in a study of response to subunit inactivated influenza vaccine. Each CDR3 protein is one row after TCRdb ran MiXCR on the RT-PCR reads. The sample has a few hundred thousand distinct CDR3 sequences; roughly 12% are singletons. A further study also used this sample, focusing on T cells expressing NK-cell markers. Per that study: Template switching by 5'RACE with UMIs generated the TCR beta cDNA.

Sample: PBMCs from blood, taken on the day of vaccination. These receptor sequences come from a man between 50 and 59 years old who received an inactivated influenza vaccine.

This clonotype has just a few counts. The rearrangement joins TRBV20-1 to TRBJ1-4; D is possibly TRBD1 (6 bases). This CDR3 spans 16 amino acids. Trimming shortened V by 5 bases and J by 1 base, and 17 bases separated the two germline ends. Germline V gene sequence: CDR1 DFQATT, CDR2 SNEGSKA (reference sequence). The CDR3: CSASLPGAKTNEKLFF. DNA for the CDR3: TGCAGTGCTTCCCTCCCGGGGGCTAAAACTAATGAAAAACTGTTTTTT.

This clonotype has just a few counts. CDR3 DNA: TGCGCCAGCAGCGCCATTCTTGGACAGTCCTACGAGCAGTACTTC. Translated: CASSAILGQSYEQYF. The rearrangement joins TRBV5-1 to TRBJ2-7, with D possibly matching TRBD1 (6 bases). Looked up from germline, CDR1 is SGHRS and CDR2 is YFSETQ. The CDR3 spans 15 residues. The V end was cut by 4 bases, the J end by 1 base, with 15 bases between.

Only a few counts were recorded for this clonotype. The chain recombines TRBV12-3 or TRBV12-4 with TRBJ1-1; maybe TRBD1 (5 bases). The CDR3 has 14 residues. The ends were cut back, 2 bases at V and 9 bases at J, with 16 bases in the middle. CDR3 sequence: CASSLSGQTLKAFF. In DNA form, the CDR3 reads TGTGCCAGCAGTTTATCGGGGCAAACACTGAAAGCTTTCTTT.

The rearrangement links TRBV18 to TRBJ2-1; D remains ambiguous. This CDR3 comprises 14 residues. V was pared by 5 bases and J by 7 bases, with 15 bases between. The germline V gene encodes CDR1 KGHSH and CDR2 LQKENI. The chain's CDR3 is CASSNSGASNEQFF. As DNA, the CDR3 is TGTGCCAGCTCAAACTCCGGCGCAAGTAATGAGCAGTTCTTC.

A few counts support this clonotype. The chain employs TRBV12-3 or TRBV12-4 and TRBJ1-1; 8 nucleotides match TRBD1. V shed 5 bases and J 6 bases; nucleotides not matched to a gene: 14. The CDR3 spans 16 residues. CDR3 coding DNA: TGTGCCAGCAGTCCCCGTCTAGGACAGGGCCCTCCTGAAGCTTTCTTT. This encodes CASSPRLGQGPPEAFF.

This clonotype has a handful of counts. The chain recombines TRBV20-1 with TRBJ2-1, with 9 nucleotides matching TRBD2. The J segment lost 7 bases and the V segment lost 2 bases, leaving 9 bases of the junction unmatched. The CDR3 runs 15 residues. Per germline, CDR1 DFQATT and CDR2 SNEGSKA (reference sequence). The CDR3 nucleotides read TGCAGTGCTAGACCACTGGCGGGGGGGCGGAATGAGCAGTTCTTC. The encoded protein is CSARPLAGGRNEQFF.

CDR3 sequence: CASSYGLAGYNEQFF. The CDR3 DNA sequence: TGTGCCAGCAGTTATGGACTAGCGGGTTACAATGAGCAGTTCTTC. The chain uses TRBV6-2 or TRBV6-3 and TRBJ2-1, with 11 positions matching TRBD2. Germline CDR1 is MNHEY and CDR2 is SVGEGT. After removal of 3 bases from V and 4 bases from J, the junction contained 2 bases not matched to a gene. The CDR3 is 15 amino acids.

The rearrangement links TRBV5-1 to TRBJ2-7; 9 bases align to TRBD1. The CDR3 has 15 residues. V lost 4 bases, J lost 0 bases, and 5 bases stayed unmatched. Germline V gene data show CDR1 as SGHRS and CDR2 as YFSETQ. The CDR3 DNA is TGCGCCAGCAGCGGGGGGACAGGGACCTCCTACGAGCAGTACTTC. This gives the protein CASSGGTGTSYEQYF.

This clonotype was counted only a few times. This chain connects TRBV5-6 to TRBJ2-1, with D perhaps assigned TRBD1 or TRBD2 (5 bases each). Trimming pared 4 bases from V and 1 base from J, leaving 15 bases between. The germline CDR1 and CDR2 sequences are SGHDT and YYEEEE. The CDR3 contains 16 residues. The CDR3 loop reads CASSPVVGASYNEQFF. In DNA, the CDR3 is TGTGCCAGCAGCCCGGTAGTCGGGGCTTCCTACAATGAGCAGTTCTTC. Full variable domain (outside the CDR3, taken from reference TRBV5-6 and TRBJ2-1): DAGVTQSPTHLIKTRGQQVTLRCSPKSGHDTVSWYQQALGQGPQFIFQYYEEEERQRGNFPDRFSGHQFPNYSSELNVNALLLGDSALYLCASSPVVGASYNEQFFGPGTRLTVL.

The CDR3 nucleotides are TGTGCCACCGGTAGTGCGGGGTCACACACAGATACGCAGTATTTT. Protein sequence: CATGSAGSHTDTQYF. V gene TRBV24-1 combines with J gene TRBJ2-3; a weak D match, TRBD2 (6 bases). The V end was cut by 9 bases, the J end by 2 bases, with 17 bases between. The CDR3 runs 15 residues. Germline CDR1 and CDR2: KGHDR and SFDVKD.

This clonotype was recorded many times. CDR3: CASSTDRDRDSYEQYF. CDR3 coding DNA: TGTGCCAGCAGCACGGACCGGGACAGAGACTCCTACGAGCAGTACTTC. The V gene is TRBV7-9, the J gene TRBJ2-7; TRBD1 matches 7 bases. Losses at the gene ends were 5 bases for V and 0 bases for J; bases not matched to a gene: 10. There are 16 residues in the CDR3. Germline-derived CDR1 and CDR2 are SEHNR and FQNEAQ (reference sequence). Variable domain in full (rest from reference TRBV7-9 and TRBJ2-7): DTGVSQNPRHKITKRGQNVTFRCDPISEHNRLYWYRQTLGQGPEFLTYFQNEAQLEKSRLLSDRFSAERPKGSFSTLEIQRTEQGDSAMYLCASSTDRDRDSYEQYFGPGTRLTVT.

V gene TRBV28 combines with J gene TRBJ2-4; D is undetermined. The CDR3 runs 14 residues. CDR1 MDHEN and CDR2 SYDVKM come from the germline V gene. V was pared by 3 bases and J by 0 bases, with 6 bases between. CDR3 sequence (DNA): TGTGCCAGCAGTTTTCTTACAGCCAAAAACATTCAGTACTTC. This sequence encodes CASSFLTAKNIQYF.

This chain links TRBV6-2 or TRBV6-3 with TRBJ2-4, with D perhaps matching TRBD2 (6 bases). This CDR3 is 15 amino acids long. Trimming took 2 bases from V and 3 from J, leaving 11 bases between them. Per the germline V gene, CDR1 is MNHEY and CDR2 is SVGEGT. The CDR3 DNA is TGTGCCAGCAGTTACGAGTGGGGGGTCAAAAACATTCAGTACTTC. Its protein product is CASSYEWGVKNIQYF.

This clonotype was observed a handful of times. V usage is TRBV20-1 and J usage is TRBJ1-5; TRBD1 aligns across 8 bases. With V trimmed by 4 bases and J by 4 bases, 9 bases remained unmatched. Per the germline V gene, CDR1 is DFQATT and CDR2 is SNEGSKA (reference sequence). CDR3 length: 15 amino acids. The DNA for the CDR3 is TGCAGTGCTATATACAGGGGGTTGAGAAATCAGCCCCAGCATTTT. It translates to CSAIYRGLRNQPQHF.

The chain links TRBV19 to TRBJ2-1; 11 nucleotides agree with TRBD2. This CDR3 is built from 18 residues. The ends lost 1 base at V and 1 base at J; junction bases unmatched: 6. CDR1 LNHDA and CDR2 SQIVND come from the germline V gene (reference sequence). The CDR3 DNA follows: TGTGCCAGTAGTATAGGCCTAGCGGGGGGCGTTTCCTACAATGAGCAGTTCTTC. Residues: CASSIGLAGGVSYNEQFF.

This clonotype was picked up a small number of times. The chain has TRBV13 and TRBJ1-4; D gene uncertain. V dropped 3 bases and J dropped 5 bases, with 7 bases sitting between them. CDR1 PRHDT and CDR2 FYEKMQ come from the germline V gene (reference sequence). CDR3 length: 13 residues. The CDR3 spells CASSFLGNEKLFF. For the CDR3, the DNA is TGTGCCAGCAGCTTCTTGGGCAATGAAAAACTGTTTTTT.

This clonotype was counted many times. The chain combines TRBV2 with TRBJ1-5; perhaps TRBD1 as D (6 bases). V was cut by 6 bases and J by 3 bases, with 9 bases left in between. Germline V gene lookup returns CDR1 SNHLY and CDR2 FYNNEI. The CDR3 is 13 amino acids. CDR3 protein: CASRTGLNQPQHF. The CDR3 nucleotides are TGTGCCAGCAGGACAGGCCTCAATCAGCCCCAGCATTTT. Based on the CDR3 plus reference TRBV2 and TRBJ1-5, the full variable domain is EPEVTQTPSHQVTQMGQEVILRCVPISNHLYFYWYRQILGQKVEFLVSFYNNEISEKSEIFDDQFSVERPDGSNFTLKIRSTKLEDSAMYFCASRTGLNQPQHFGDGTRLSIL.

This clonotype occurred a few times. The rearrangement joins TRBV3-1 to TRBJ2-7; D ambiguous. V dropped 1 base and J dropped 4 bases, with 5 bases sitting between them. Germline CDR1 and CDR2: LGHDT and YNNKEL (reference sequence). The CDR3 consists of 12 residues. The CDR3 sequence: CASSQVAYEQYF. The CDR3 coding sequence is TGTGCCAGCAGCCAAGTCGCGTACGAGCAGTACTTC.

This clonotype was counted ten times or more. The V call is TRBV18, the J call TRBJ2-1; no firm D call. Germline V gene lookup returns CDR1 KGHSH and CDR2 LQKENI. Trimming shortened V by 4 bases and J by 6 bases, and 7 bases separated the two germline ends. The CDR3 has 12 amino acids. The CDR3 loop reads CASSHQFNEQFF. The CDR3 bases are TGTGCCAGCTCACATCAGTTCAATGAGCAGTTCTTC.